This TCR beta chain was identified in a study of control samples from healthy donors and cancer patients. Germline V gene data show CDR1 as SGHRS and CDR2 as YFSETQ. V dropped 2 bases and J dropped 4 bases, with 6 bases sitting between them. The CDR3 has 12 amino acids. Clones were sequenced by immunoSEQ multiplex PCR, and TCRdb holds only the in-frame ones, with some missing. The sample has under 450,000 clones, around 90% seen once. The receptor was derived from a man aged 35-49 years with head and neck cancer. The chain recombines TRBV5-1 with TRBJ1-2; D may be TRBD1 (5 bases). The specimen sequenced was PBMCs. The CDR3, as DNA: TGCGCCAGCAGCTTTGGGACCTATGGCTACACCTTC. It is translated as CASSFGTYGYTF.